Below, 17 T cell receptor beta chains from the same sample are listed, as sequenced in a study of blood T cell repertoires in COVID-19. Repertoires were generated with immunoSEQ multiplex PCR, while TCRdb's copy carries only in-frame clones and drops some. The sample holds more than 100,000 clones, roughly 90% seen once. The specimen was peripheral blood. Every receptor here comes from a woman of 80 years or more in a cohort sampled during active COVID-19.

The table lists this clone with a count of one. DNA for the CDR3: TGTGCCACCGAAGGACGGACAAATGAGCAGTTCTTC. Protein product: CATEGRTNEQFF. The chain combines TRBV6-6 with TRBJ2-1, with D perhaps matching TRBD1 (5 bases). Per the germline V gene, CDR1 is MNHNY and CDR2 is SVGAGI (reference sequence). The germline V and J ends were trimmed by 10 bases and 7 bases, with 14 bases remaining between them. CDR3 length: 12 residues.

The chain is built from TRBV4-2 and TRBJ2-3; 10 bases map to TRBD2. The CDR3 covers 15 residues. Trimming removed 7 bases from V and 4 bases from J; junction bases left unmatched: 8. Germline V gene lookup returns CDR1 LGHNA and CDR2 YNFKEQ. CDR3 protein: CASITSGREADTQYF. Written as DNA, the CDR3 is TGTGCCAGCATTACGAGCGGGAGGGAGGCAGATACGCAGTATTTT.

V is TRBV5-4 and J is TRBJ2-3, with 8 bases fitting TRBD2. This CDR3 is 15 amino acids long. Germline CDR1 is SGHNT and CDR2 is YYREEE (reference sequence). V shed 2 bases and J 3 bases; nucleotides not matched to a gene: 5. CDR3 amino acids: CASSLPGLVTDTQYF. CDR3 coding DNA: TGTGCCAGCAGCTTACCGGGACTAGTTACAGATACGCAGTATTTT.

Worth noting for this clone: The junction shows a germline mismatch at one end, possibly a read error. The rearrangement uses TRBV19 and TRBJ2-7; possibly TRBD1 for D (6 bases). This CDR3 contains 10 residues. Germline V gene data show CDR1 as LNHDA and CDR2 as SQIVND (reference sequence). The CDR3 region is CASGRDTLDF. The DNA of the CDR3 is TGTGCCAGTGGCCGGGACACCTTGGACTTC.

V is TRBV6-5 and J is TRBJ2-5, with D possibly TRBD1 on 5 matching bases. This CDR3 has 13 residues. V lost 7 bases and J 5 bases, leaving 14 bases between the germline ends. Germline loops: CDR1 MNHEY, CDR2 SVGAGI. CDR3 sequence: CASTEWGLETQYF. The CDR3 DNA follows: TGTGCCAGCACCGAATGGGGCTTGGAGACCCAGTACTTC.

The chain recombines TRBV12-5 with TRBJ2-3, with TRBD2 matching over 8 bases. V gave up 5 bases and J gave up 1 base; unmatched junction bases: 11. The germline V gene encodes CDR1 LGHNT and CDR2 FRNRAP. The length of the CDR3 is 17 residues. The chain's CDR3 is CASGPPRTSLGTDTQYF. In nucleotides, the CDR3 is TGTGCTAGTGGTCCTCCCCGGACTAGCCTTGGCACAGATACGCAGTATTTT. Based on the CDR3 plus reference TRBV12-5 and TRBJ2-3, the full variable domain is DARVTQTPRHKVTEMGQEVTMRCQPILGHNTVFWYRQTMMQGLELLAYFRNRAPLDDSGMPKDRFSAEMPDATLATLKIQPSEPRDSAVYFCASGPPRTSLGTDTQYFGPGTRLTVL.

The chain uses TRBV19 and TRBJ2-1; TRBD1 aligns across 7 bases. From germline, CDR1 is LNHDA and CDR2 SQIVND (reference sequence). There are 12 residues in the CDR3. The junction had 3 bases not matched to a gene; V was cut back by 5 bases and J by 8 bases. CDR3: CASSQQGYEQFF. The CDR3 nucleotides are TGTGCCAGTAGTCAACAGGGGTATGAGCAGTTCTTC.

The rearrangement uses TRBV4-1 and TRBJ2-5; TRBD1 agrees at 7 bases. In germline, CDR1 is MGHRA, CDR2 YSYEKL. V lost 2 bases to trimming and J lost 4 bases; unmatched junction nucleotides: 4. The CDR3 is made up of 14 amino acids. CDR3 sequence: CASSQTGVLETQYF. In DNA, the CDR3 is TGCGCCAGCAGCCAAACAGGGGTTTTAGAGACCCAGTACTTC.

The chain carries TRBV5-1 and TRBJ1-5; 9 bases map to TRBD1. Germline loops: CDR1 SGHRS, CDR2 YFSETQ. The CDR3 extends over 15 amino acids. J was trimmed by 3 bases and V by 0 bases; bases with no gene match: 1. CDR3 nucleotide sequence: TGCGCCAGCAGCTTGGGGGACAGGGCCAATCAGCCCCAGCATTTT. This gives the protein CASSLGDRANQPQHF.

This chain uses TRBV10-3 with TRBJ2-3; 7 bases map to TRBD2. V lost 0 bases, J lost 2 bases, and 2 bases stayed unmatched. The germline V gene has CDR1 ENHRY and CDR2 SYGVKD. This CDR3 is built from 15 residues. The DNA of the CDR3 is TGTGCCATCAGTGAGTCGGGAGGGGCCACAGATACGCAGTATTTT. Translation gives CAISESGGATDTQYF.

The chain links TRBV27 to TRBJ1-6, with D unresolved. The CDR3 is 14 residues long. Germline CDR1 and CDR2: MNHEY and SMNVEV (reference sequence). The V end lost 7 bases, the J end lost 9 bases, and 16 bases lay between the germline ends. The CDR3 protein is CASTYGHGSSPLHF. CDR3 nucleotide sequence: TGTGCCAGCACCTATGGCCATGGGAGTTCACCCCTCCACTTT.

The chain links TRBV5-8 to TRBJ1-2, with 8 bases that match TRBD1. Per germline, CDR1 SGHTS and CDR2 YDEGEE. The ends lost 6 bases at V and 5 bases at J; junction bases unmatched: 9. This CDR3 spans 14 amino acids. The CDR3 here is CASNLRTGTYGYTF. The CDR3 DNA follows: TGTGCCAGCAACCTGAGGACAGGGACATATGGCTACACCTTC.

The chain links TRBV5-1 to TRBJ2-7, with D maybe TRBD1 (6 bases). This CDR3 contains 14 residues. Germline lookup yields CDR1 SGHRS and CDR2 YFSETQ. Trimming cost V 4 bases and J 5 bases, with 16 bases left between them. CDR3 bases: TGCGCCAGCAGCATAACAGGGAATTTGGACGAGCAGTACTTC. It translates to CASSITGNLDEQYF.

This sequence joins TRBV7-9 and TRBJ2-3, with D unclear. This CDR3 contains 12 residues. The germline gives CDR1 SEHNR, CDR2 FQNEAQ (reference sequence). The V gene lost 5 bases and the J gene lost 0 bases, with 3 bases spanning the gap. The CDR3 nucleotides read TGTGCCAGCAGCCGGAGCACAGATACGCAGTATTTT. As protein: CASSRSTDTQYF.

The chain's CDR3 is CASSERGATEAFF. The CDR3 coding sequence is TGCGCCAGCAGTGAACGGGGGGCAACTGAAGCTTTCTTT. The chain couples TRBV10-1 to TRBJ1-1, with D perhaps TRBD1 (6 bases). Germline loops: CDR1 WNHNN, CDR2 SYGVQD (reference sequence). With 3 bases removed from V and 5 bases from J, the gap between germline ends came to 10 bases. This CDR3 is built from 13 residues.

This clone was detected only once. The chain employs TRBV6-5 and TRBJ2-7, with D possibly being TRBD2 (7 bases). The CDR3 sequence is 13 residues long. Trimming cost V 6 bases and J 7 bases, with 16 bases left between them. Germline loops: CDR1 MNHEY, CDR2 SVGAGI. The CDR3 DNA reads as TGTGCCAGCAGGACACGGGGGGCTGGTGAGCAGTACTTC. This gives the protein CASRTRGAGEQYF.

The chain uses TRBV27 and TRBJ1-2; D might be TRBD1 (6 bases). In germline, CDR1 is MNHEY, CDR2 SMNVEV (reference sequence). The V end lost 5 bases, the J end lost 4 bases, and 14 bases lay between the germline ends. This CDR3 has 14 residues. CDR3 bases: TGTGCCAGCAGTAAAGTGGGGGCTATCTATGGCTACACCTTC. Its translation: CASSKVGAIYGYTF.